Below are 27 T cell receptor beta chains sequenced from a single sample in a study of shared clonotypes between healthy human individuals. Sequencing was performed with immunoSEQ multiplex PCR; in TCRdb, only in-frame clones are kept and a portion is missing. The sample includes millions of clones, approximately 95% of them seen just once. It was CD45RO-negative cells, positively selected for CCR7, that made up naive CD8 cells, with terminally differentiated effector memory CD45RA+ cells excluded. The sequenced material came from naive CD8+ T cells sorted from blood. The receptor set was obtained from a young man in good health.

This clone was recorded only once. V and J are TRBV28 and TRBJ2-7, with TRBD1 matching over 7 bases. The CDR3 runs to 14 residues. V lost 6 bases, J lost 2 bases, and 7 bases stayed unmatched. The germline V gene has CDR1 MDHEN and CDR2 SYDVKM. The CDR3 DNA is TGTGCCAGCAGCCAAACAGGGGAGCCCTACGAGCAGTACTTC. Encoded protein: CASSQTGEPYEQYF.

V and J are TRBV11-2 and TRBJ2-3; either TRBD1 or TRBD2 may supply D (6 bases each). Trimming removed 1 base at V and 2 bases at J, with 19 bases between. This CDR3 has 18 amino acids. Germline V gene data show CDR1 as SGHAT and CDR2 as FQNNGV. CDR3: CASSLAGRVGGLTDTQYF. In DNA form, the CDR3 reads TGTGCCAGCAGCTTAGCCGGAAGGGTTGGGGGGCTCACAGATACGCAGTATTTT.

In DNA form, the CDR3 reads TGCGCCAGCAGCCAGGCCCCAGTCTCAGGACAATACGAGCAGTACTTC. Translated: CASSQAPVSGQYEQYF. This sequence joins TRBV4-1 and TRBJ2-7, with a tentative D call TRBD1 (5 bases). The length of the CDR3 is 16 residues. V was trimmed by 3 bases and J by 4 bases, leaving 19 bases between them. The V gene's germline CDR1 is MGHRA and CDR2 YSYEKL.

With regard to this clone: In the same sample, other DNA sequences code for this CDR3. The chain has TRBV5-6 and TRBJ2-7; 8 bases map to TRBD1. V lost 3 bases and J lost 6; bases outside the gene matches: 5. The length of the CDR3 is 13 residues. CDR1 SGHDT and CDR2 YYEEEE come from the germline V gene. The CDR3 protein is CASSWGTGSEQYF. The CDR3 DNA is TGTGCCAGCAGCTGGGGGACAGGTAGCGAGCAGTACTTC.

The J gene is TRBJ2-1, the V gene TRBV19; possibly TRBD2 for D (6 bases). The CDR3 spans 14 residues. Trimming pared 3 bases from V and 4 bases from J, leaving 10 bases between. Germline values: CDR1 LNHDA, CDR2 SQIVND (reference sequence). The CDR3 is CASSIVTSYNEQFF. CDR3 in DNA: TGTGCCAGTAGTATCGTGACTAGTTACAATGAGCAGTTCTTC. Complete variable domain (other parts from reference TRBV19 and TRBJ2-1): DGGITQSPKYLFRKEGQNVTLSCEQNLNHDAMYWYRQDPGQGLRLIYYSQIVNDFQKGDIAEGYSVSREKKESFPLTVTSAQKNPTAFYLCASSIVTSYNEQFFGPGTRLTVL.

The chain employs TRBV7-9 and TRBJ2-7; 8 nucleotides agree with TRBD2. Germline V gives CDR1 SEHNR, CDR2 FQNEAQ (reference sequence). With 1 base clipped from V and 6 bases from J, the junction kept 8 bases outside the gene matches. CDR3 length equals 15 residues. For the CDR3, the DNA is TGTGCCAGCAGCTTAGGGGCAAGCGGGGGTGGCGAGCAGTACTTC. Protein: CASSLGASGGGEQYF.

The rearrangement links TRBV27 to TRBJ2-7; TRBD1 or TRBD2 may be the D gene (6 bases each). This CDR3 comprises 13 residues. V lost 5 bases and J lost 3, with 11 bases in between. Germline V gene lookup returns CDR1 MNHEY and CDR2 SMNVEV (reference sequence). The CDR3 loop reads CASSIKGGYEQYF. The DNA of the CDR3 is TGTGCCAGCAGTATAAAGGGGGGCTACGAGCAGTACTTC.

This clone was recorded only once. The J gene is TRBJ2-7, the V gene TRBV7-8; 9 bases map to TRBD1. The CDR3 sequence is 14 residues long. CDR1 and CDR2 from the germline V gene are SGHVS and FQNEAQ. Losses at the gene ends were 5 bases for V and 2 bases for J; bases not matched to a gene: 4. The CDR3 DNA reads TGTGCCAGCAGCAACCGGGACAGGGCCTACGAGCAGTACTTC. Amino acid sequence: CASSNRDRAYEQYF.

The rearrangement links TRBV28 to TRBJ1-5; 7 bases match TRBD1. There are 12 residues in the CDR3. Germline assignment: CDR1 MDHEN and CDR2 SYDVKM. After removal of 8 bases from V and 7 bases from J, the junction contained 5 bases not matched to a gene. The CDR3 nucleotides read TGTGCCAGCGGGAGGGGGCGGCAGCCCCAGCATTTT. Amino acids: CASGRGRQPQHF.

J is TRBJ2-5 and V is TRBV30; D is tentatively TRBD1 or TRBD2 (5 bases each). CDR1 and CDR2 (germline): GTSNPN, SVGIG (reference sequence). Trimming left V 0 bases short and J 5 bases short, with 25 bases between. The CDR3 length is 18 residues. CDR3 in DNA: TGTGCCTGGAGTGTACTTTTCCCCGGGGCGGTGGGAGCGGAGACCCAGTACTTC. The encoded protein is CAWSVLFPGAVGAETQYF.

The V gene is TRBV7-9, the J gene TRBJ1-1; D gene ambiguous. Trimming shortened V by 5 bases and J by 0 bases, and 16 bases separated the two germline ends. The CDR3 extends over 16 amino acids. Germline lookup yields CDR1 SEHNR and CDR2 FQNEAQ (reference sequence). The CDR3 reads CASSPGVGDLNTEAFF. Written as DNA, the CDR3 is TGTGCCAGCAGCCCCGGGGTGGGAGACTTGAACACTGAAGCTTTCTTT. Full variable domain (missing parts from reference TRBV7-9 and TRBJ1-1): DTGVSQNPRHKITKRGQNVTFRCDPISEHNRLYWYRQTLGQGPEFLTYFQNEAQLEKSRLLSDRFSAERPKGSFSTLEIQRTEQGDSAMYLCASSPGVGDLNTEAFFGQGTRLTVV.

The chain carries TRBV27 and TRBJ1-1, with D unresolved. Germline V gene sequence: CDR1 MNHEY, CDR2 SMNVEV (reference sequence). V dropped 7 bases and J dropped 6 bases, with 15 bases sitting between them. The CDR3 runs to 13 residues. As DNA, the CDR3 is TGTGCCAGCACTCAACCCGGGTTCGCTGAAGCTTTCTTT. Its protein is CASTQPGFAEAFF.

The chain couples TRBV29-1 to TRBJ2-7; a weak D match, TRBD1 (5 bases). The CDR3 runs 11 residues. Germline CDR1 and CDR2: SQVTM and ANQGSEA. Trimming removed 4 bases at V and 6 bases at J, with 10 bases between. This chain's CDR3 is CSVGAGREQYF. The DNA of the CDR3 is TGCAGCGTTGGGGCAGGGCGCGAGCAGTACTTC.

Comment on this clone: Other nucleotide sequences from this sample produce the same CDR3. The rearrangement links TRBV4-1 to TRBJ2-1; D possibly uses TRBD1 or TRBD2 (5 bases each). Trimming pared 3 bases from V and 8 bases from J, leaving 5 bases between. Germline-derived CDR1 and CDR2 are MGHRA and YSYEKL. CDR3 length equals 11 residues. The CDR3 DNA reads TGCGCCAGCAGCCAGGGGGATGAGCAGTTCTTC. This codes for CASSQGDEQFF.

This chain links TRBV4-3 with TRBJ2-2; D is ambiguous. The CDR3 is 14 amino acids. CDR1 LGHNA and CDR2 YSLEER come from the germline V gene. V was cut by 2 bases and J by 3 bases, with 7 bases left in between. The CDR3 coding sequence is TGCGCCAGCAGCCAATACCCAGACACCGGGGAGCTGTTTTTT. It translates to CASSQYPDTGELFF.

This rearrangement joins TRBV20-1 to TRBJ2-7; no definite D call. This CDR3 contains 9 residues. Germline-derived CDR1 and CDR2 are DFQATT and SNEGSKA (reference sequence). The CDR3 DNA reads as TGCAGCTTCGGCTACGAGCAGTACTTC. This sequence encodes CSFGYEQYF.

Worth noting for this clone: At the DNA level, this CDR3 is encoded by other sequences in the same sample as well. CDR3 loop: CASSLAGGQETQYF. Written as DNA, the CDR3 is TGTGCCAGCAGCTTGGCGGGAGGGCAAGAGACCCAGTACTTC. The V gene is TRBV5-6, the J gene TRBJ2-5; 8 bases fit TRBD2. CDR3 length equals 14 residues. J lost 2 bases, V lost 0 bases, and 0 bases had no gene match. CDR1 is SGHDT and CDR2 is YYEEEE in the germline V gene. The full variable domain, with the rest looked up from reference TRBV5-6 and TRBJ2-5, is DAGVTQSPTHLIKTRGQQVTLRCSPKSGHDTVSWYQQALGQGPQFIFQYYEEEERQRGNFPDRFSGHQFPNYSSELNVNALLLGDSALYLCASSLAGGQETQYFGPGTRLLVL.

The chain combines TRBV5-4 with TRBJ2-5; D could derive from TRBD1 or TRBD2 (5 bases each). The CDR3 covers 13 residues. CDR1 is SGHNT, CDR2 YYREEE, per germline (reference sequence). Trimming took 4 bases from V and 4 from J, leaving 11 bases between them. DNA for the CDR3: TGTGCCAGCAGCCCCGGGACCTTAGAGACCCAGTACTTC. Translation: CASSPGTLETQYF. Full variable domain (remainder filled in from reference TRBV5-4 and TRBJ2-5): ETGVTQSPTHLIKTRGQQVTLRCSSQSGHNTVSWYQQALGQGPQFIFQYYREEENGRGNFPPRFSGLQFPNYSSELNVNALELDDSALYLCASSPGTLETQYFGPGTRLLVL.

This chain uses TRBV9 with TRBJ2-1, with no clear D. CDR1 SGDLS and CDR2 YYNGEE come from the germline V gene. V lost 7 bases, J lost 10 bases, and 15 bases lay in between. This CDR3 is 12 amino acids long. CDR3 nucleotide sequence: TGTGCCAGCTCTGACGGAAGCCCCGAGCAGTTCTTC. Translation: CASSDGSPEQFF.

This chain links TRBV27 with TRBJ2-7; D ambiguous. V lost 0 bases and J lost 1, with 10 bases in between. This CDR3 spans 15 amino acids. The V gene's germline CDR1 is MNHEY and CDR2 SMNVEV (reference sequence). CDR3 bases: TGTGCCAGCAGTTTATCGCCAGCAGCTTCCTACGAGCAGTACTTC. Translated, it gives CASSLSPAASYEQYF.

The chain links TRBV27 to TRBJ1-1; D remains unclear. In germline, CDR1 is MNHEY, CDR2 SMNVEV (reference sequence). CDR3 length: 14 amino acids. The V and J ends lost 10 bases and 11 bases respectively, with 26 bases between them. CDR3 sequence: CATKPLGIETGAFF. For the CDR3, the DNA is TGTGCCACCAAACCACTAGGTATTGAGACCGGGGCTTTCTTT.

Worth noting for this clone: Different DNA sequences within this sample yield the same CDR3. The chain has TRBV11-2 and TRBJ1-5; 7 bases line up with TRBD1. The CDR3 extends over 16 amino acids. CDR1 is SGHAT, CDR2 FQNNGV, per germline. Trimming at V came to 1 base and at J to 0 bases, leaving 3 bases not matched to a gene. The CDR3 here is CASSLGQGDSNQPQHF. CDR3 bases: TGTGCCAGCAGCTTAGGACAGGGAGATAGCAATCAGCCCCAGCATTTT.

The rearrangement uses TRBV13 and TRBJ2-7; D may be TRBD1 (5 bases). Deletions cut 6 bases from V and 0 bases from J, with 15 bases between. CDR1 PRHDT and CDR2 FYEKMQ come from the germline V gene (reference sequence). The CDR3 contains 15 residues. The CDR3 region has the DNA TGTGCCAGCAGTCCCACAGGTGAGAGCTCCTACGAGCAGTACTTC. Translation gives CASSPTGESSYEQYF.

The chain is built from TRBV29-1 and TRBJ2-3; D may be TRBD1 (5 bases). Germline lookup yields CDR1 SQVTM and CDR2 ANQGSEA. CDR3 length equals 14 residues. The V end lost 1 base, the J end lost 5 bases, and 13 bases lay between the germline ends. CDR3 sequence: CSVEGQGLGDTQYF. As DNA, the CDR3 is TGCAGCGTTGAAGGGCAGGGATTGGGAGATACGCAGTATTTT.

This chain connects TRBV7-3 to TRBJ2-5; 11 bases are a match to TRBD2. V was pared by 4 bases and J by 4 bases, with 2 bases of the junction left unmatched. Germline values: CDR1 SGHTA, CDR2 FQGTGA. The CDR3 sequence is 14 residues long. The CDR3 loop reads CASSSGLAGETQYF. Here the CDR3 DNA reads TGTGCCAGCAGCTCTGGACTAGCGGGAGAGACCCAGTACTTC.

The V and J genes are TRBV5-6 and TRBJ2-7, with D possibly being TRBD1 (5 bases). The germline V gene has CDR1 SGHDT and CDR2 YYEEEE. V gave up 4 bases and J gave up 0 bases, with 11 bases separating them. This CDR3 has 14 amino acids. The CDR3 nucleotides are TGTGCCAGCAGCCAGACAGCCCTCTCCTACGAGCAGTACTTC. Protein: CASSQTALSYEQYF.

V usage is TRBV28 and J usage is TRBJ2-7; TRBD1 agrees at 11 bases. The CDR3 has 16 residues. V was pared by 3 bases and J by 3 bases, with 7 bases of the junction left unmatched. Germline-derived CDR1 and CDR2 are MDHEN and SYDVKM. CDR3 loop: CASSFNRDRGDYEQYF. The CDR3 DNA follows: TGTGCCAGCAGTTTTAATCGGGACAGGGGGGACTACGAGCAGTACTTC.